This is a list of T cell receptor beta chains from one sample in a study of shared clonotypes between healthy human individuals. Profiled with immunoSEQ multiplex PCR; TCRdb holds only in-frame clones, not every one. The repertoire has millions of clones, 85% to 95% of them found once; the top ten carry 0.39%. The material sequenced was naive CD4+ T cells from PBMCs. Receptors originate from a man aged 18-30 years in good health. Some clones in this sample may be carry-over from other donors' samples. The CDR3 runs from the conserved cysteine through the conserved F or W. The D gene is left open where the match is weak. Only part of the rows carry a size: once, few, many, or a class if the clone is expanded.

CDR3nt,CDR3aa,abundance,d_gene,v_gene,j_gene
TGTGCCAGCAGCTCACGGACGGCCTCCTACGAGCAGTACTTC,CASSSRTASYEQYF,NA,NA,TRBV11-2,TRBJ2-7
TGTGCCAGCAGCTTGGAGCTACTCCAAGAGACCCAGTACTTC,CASSLELLQETQYF,few,NA,TRBV5-8,TRBJ2-5
TGTGCCAGCAGTTACAGCGCCCAAGGAACCCAGTACTTC,CASSYSAQGTQYF,NA,NA,TRBV2,TRBJ2-5
TGCGCCAGCGCCAAGGAGGCCGTGCCGGGAAACACCATATATTTT,CASAKEAVPGNTIYF,NA,NA,TRBV5-1,TRBJ1-3
TGTGCCAGCAGCAACAGGGGGCGCGACACTGAAGCTTTCTTT,CASSNRGRDTEAFF,once,TRBD1,TRBV6-1,TRBJ1-1
TGTGCCAGCAGCCCCGCCGTCGGAAACTCTGGGGCCAACGTCCTGACTTTC,CASSPAVGNSGANVLTF,once,NA,TRBV7-8,TRBJ2-6
TGCGCCAGCAGCCCGACTAGCGGGAGCGAGGGTGAGCAGTTCTTC,CASSPTSGSEGEQFF,NA,TRBD2,TRBV5-1,TRBJ2-1
TGCAGCGTTGGAAGGGTCCTCACCCAAGAGACCCAGTACTTC,CSVGRVLTQETQYF,NA,NA,TRBV29-1,TRBJ2-5
TGCGCCAGCAGCCAAGATCTTTTCATCAGTGAGCGGGAGGCCCCCTACGAGCAGTACTTC,CASSQDLFISEREAPYEQYF,once,TRBD2,TRBV4-3,TRBJ2-7
TGTGCCAGCAGCATCATCCGGGACAGGGGAACCGGGGAGCTGTTTTTT,CASSIIRDRGTGELFF,NA,TRBD1,TRBV27,TRBJ2-2
TGTGCCAGCAGTCCACAGGGGGCACGAGCCAAAAACATTCAGTACTTC,CASSPQGARAKNIQYF,NA,TRBD1,TRBV27,TRBJ2-4
TGTGCCAGCCGTCGGGACATACAAGGGTATGGCTACACCTTC,CASRRDIQGYGYTF,NA,NA,TRBV28,TRBJ1-2
TGCGCCAGCAGCCAGATAGGGGGGCTGTACCGGGAGCTGTTTTTT,CASSQIGGLYRELFF,NA,NA,TRBV4-1,TRBJ2-2
TGTGCCAGCAGTGTTAGCTGGGTGGTAGGGGAGCAGTTCTTC,CASSVSWVVGEQFF,once,NA,TRBV6-5,TRBJ2-1
TGTGCCAGCAGCTCCTTAGCGGGGGCCTCCGACAATGAGCAGTTCTTC,CASSSLAGASDNEQFF,NA,TRBD2,TRBV5-4,TRBJ2-1
TGTGCCAGTAGTATGGTAGCGGGAGATTTGAATGAGCAGTTCTTC,CASSMVAGDLNEQFF,NA,TRBD2,TRBV19,TRBJ2-1
TGCGCCAGCAGCTCAAGACAGGGGGGAACGATTGACTACGAGCAGTACTTC,CASSSRQGGTIDYEQYF,NA,TRBD1,TRBV5-1,TRBJ2-7
TGTGCCAGCAGCCGGGACAGGCAGAACACTGAAGCTTTCTTT,CASSRDRQNTEAFF,once,TRBD1,TRBV7-9,TRBJ1-1
TGTGCCAGCAGCTATAGCGGGAGTCTCCCAGATACGCAGTATTTT,CASSYSGSLPDTQYF,NA,TRBD2,TRBV9,TRBJ2-3
TGTGCCAGCAGCCGACCCGGACAGGGGACCTACGAGCAGTACTTC,CASSRPGQGTYEQYF,NA,TRBD1,TRBV6-5,TRBJ2-7
TGTGCCAGCAGTGGACTTGTCCAGCCTCCCTACGAGCAGTACTTC,CASSGLVQPPYEQYF,NA,NA,TRBV6-5,TRBJ2-7
TGTGCCAGTAGTATAGGGGGGACGGACAACACTGAAGCTTTCTTT,CASSIGGTDNTEAFF,NA,NA,TRBV19,TRBJ1-1
TGTGCCAGCAGCGCCGGACAGGGTAGAGAAGAGCAGTACTTC,CASSAGQGREEQYF,NA,TRBD1,TRBV5-4,TRBJ2-7
TGTGCCAGTAGTGCGCAACTTCCAGGGGCACTGACGAACACCGGGGAGCTGTTTTTT,CASSAQLPGALTNTGELFF,NA,NA,TRBV19,TRBJ2-2
TGCGCCAGCACCCAGGGGGCCCAAGAGACCCAGTACTTC,CASTQGAQETQYF,NA,TRBD1,TRBV5-1,TRBJ2-5
TGCAGTGCTCGAACTGAGGGCCTCACCTTC,CSARTEGLTF,NA,NA,TRBV20-1,TRBJ1-2
TGTGCCAGCAGCGCCCAAGACAATCAGCCCCAGCACTTT,CASSAQDNQPQHF,NA,NA,TRBV7-8,TRBJ1-5
TGTGCCAGCAGTTTATATCTTTTGGACGGGAACACTGAAGCTTTCTTT,CASSLYLLDGNTEAFF,NA,NA,TRBV28,TRBJ1-1
TGTGCCAGCAGCTTAGTTAGCGGAGAATACGAGCAGTACTTC,CASSLVSGEYEQYF,few,NA,TRBV7-9,TRBJ2-7
TGTGCCATCAGCATGACAGCCTATAGCACAGATACGCAGTATTTT,CAISMTAYSTDTQYF,NA,NA,TRBV10-3,TRBJ2-3
TGTGCCAGCAGTTGGGAGAGCTACAATGAGCAGTTCTTC,CASSWESYNEQFF,NA,NA,TRBV6-6,TRBJ2-1
TGTGCCTGGAGTGTACTCCAGGGGAGCTCCTACGAGCAGTACTTC,CAWSVLQGSSYEQYF,NA,NA,TRBV30,TRBJ2-7
TGTGCCAGCAGCCCGGGACTAGCAGTCGAGCAGTACTTC,CASSPGLAVEQYF,NA,TRBD2,TRBV7-2,TRBJ2-7
TGTGCCAGCAGCTTAGTCGCCGCTGAAGCTTTCTTT,CASSLVAAEAFF,few,NA,TRBV7-2,TRBJ1-1
TGTGCCAGCAGCCCCCTGGTCAGCTCTGGGGCCAACGTCCTGACTTTC,CASSPLVSSGANVLTF,NA,NA,TRBV11-2,TRBJ2-6
TGCGCCAGCAGCTCCCCACCGACTAGCTCGGGTAGTGTCTCCTACGAGCAGTACTTC,CASSSPPTSSGSVSYEQYF,NA,TRBD2,TRBV5-1,TRBJ2-7
TGTGCCAGCAGCGCTACGCCCGACAGGAGCTCCTACAATGAGCAGTTCTTC,CASSATPDRSSYNEQFF,NA,NA,TRBV7-3,TRBJ2-1
TGCGCCAGCAGCTCACATCTCGCGGGGGCATACAATGAGCAGTTCTTC,CASSSHLAGAYNEQFF,NA,NA,TRBV5-1,TRBJ2-1
TGTGCCAGCGTGGACTCGACCGGGGAGCTGTTTTTT,CASVDSTGELFF,once,NA,TRBV28,TRBJ2-2
TGTGCCAGCAGCCATCTCTCGGGACAGGGCTTCATGAACACTGAAGCTTTCTTT,CASSHLSGQGFMNTEAFF,NA,TRBD1,TRBV27,TRBJ1-1
TGTGCCAGTAGAGCCCGACTAGCGGGAGGATCCGAGCAGTACTTC,CASRARLAGGSEQYF,NA,TRBD2,TRBV19,TRBJ2-7
TGTGCCACCAGCAGAGGTGACAGACTCTCCTACGAGCAGTACTTC,CATSRGDRLSYEQYF,NA,NA,TRBV15,TRBJ2-7
TGCGCCTCAGCAGGGAGCTATGGCTACACCTTC,CASAGSYGYTF,NA,NA,TRBV23-1,TRBJ1-2
TGCGCCAGCCTATCGAGCGGGAGAAGCACAGATACGCAGTATTTT,CASLSSGRSTDTQYF,NA,TRBD2,TRBV10-1,TRBJ2-3
TGTGCCAGCAGCGCCGCAGGGGCCAATAATGAAAAACTGTTTTTT,CASSAAGANNEKLFF,NA,NA,TRBV6-5,TRBJ1-4
TGCGCCAGCAGCTTGTCAGGACAGCCTTACAATGAGCAGTTCTTC,CASSLSGQPYNEQFF,NA,NA,TRBV5-1,TRBJ2-1
TGTGCCAGCAGTTCCCTGGACGGGAAAGGTCACGAGCAGTACTTC,CASSSLDGKGHEQYF,NA,NA,TRBV9,TRBJ2-7
TGTGCCAGCAGCTTAGGCCAGGGAAGCACAGATACGCAGTATTTT,CASSLGQGSTDTQYF,NA,NA,TRBV7-7,TRBJ2-3
TGCGCCAGCAGCGCGACTAGCGGGAGGATCAACAATGAGCAGTTCTTC,CASSATSGRINNEQFF,NA,TRBD2,TRBV5-1,TRBJ2-1
TGTGCCAGCAGCCGTGGGGCGGGAGGAGGAAGGGCAGATACGCAGTATTTT,CASSRGAGGGRADTQYF,once,TRBD2,TRBV7-7,TRBJ2-3
TGTGCCAGCTCACCAAGACCAAACACCGGGGAGCTGTTTTTT,CASSPRPNTGELFF,NA,NA,TRBV18,TRBJ2-2
TGTGCCAGCAGCTTAGGCCTAAGCACAGATACGCAGTATTTT,CASSLGLSTDTQYF,NA,NA,TRBV7-9,TRBJ2-3
TGTGCCAGCAGCGCCTACAGGTGGTCGAGAGACGAGCAGTACTTC,CASSAYRWSRDEQYF,NA,NA,TRBV7-3,TRBJ2-7
TGTGCCAGCAGCTTATCCCCCCCTGGTTATCAAGAGACCCAGTACTTC,CASSLSPPGYQETQYF,NA,NA,TRBV7-9,TRBJ2-5
TGTGCCAGCAGTTACGGGGAGAGAAAGCCCCAGCATTTT,CASSYGERKPQHF,once,NA,TRBV6-5,TRBJ1-5
TGTGCCAGCAGCCAAAGCGGGACTTTTGACAATGAGCAGTTCTTC,CASSQSGTFDNEQFF,NA,TRBD2,TRBV4-2,TRBJ2-1
TGTGCCAGCTCACAGAGGACGGTCGTGGACATTCAGTACTTC,CASSQRTVVDIQYF,NA,NA,TRBV18,TRBJ2-4
TGCGCCAGCAGCCAGGGTCCCCGGGACAGGGGGCATGGTGGCTACACCTTC,CASSQGPRDRGHGGYTF,NA,TRBD1,TRBV4-1,TRBJ1-2
TGTGCCAGCGGGGCGGGACGCTCCTACAATGAGCAGTTCTTC,CASGAGRSYNEQFF,NA,NA,TRBV6-6,TRBJ2-1